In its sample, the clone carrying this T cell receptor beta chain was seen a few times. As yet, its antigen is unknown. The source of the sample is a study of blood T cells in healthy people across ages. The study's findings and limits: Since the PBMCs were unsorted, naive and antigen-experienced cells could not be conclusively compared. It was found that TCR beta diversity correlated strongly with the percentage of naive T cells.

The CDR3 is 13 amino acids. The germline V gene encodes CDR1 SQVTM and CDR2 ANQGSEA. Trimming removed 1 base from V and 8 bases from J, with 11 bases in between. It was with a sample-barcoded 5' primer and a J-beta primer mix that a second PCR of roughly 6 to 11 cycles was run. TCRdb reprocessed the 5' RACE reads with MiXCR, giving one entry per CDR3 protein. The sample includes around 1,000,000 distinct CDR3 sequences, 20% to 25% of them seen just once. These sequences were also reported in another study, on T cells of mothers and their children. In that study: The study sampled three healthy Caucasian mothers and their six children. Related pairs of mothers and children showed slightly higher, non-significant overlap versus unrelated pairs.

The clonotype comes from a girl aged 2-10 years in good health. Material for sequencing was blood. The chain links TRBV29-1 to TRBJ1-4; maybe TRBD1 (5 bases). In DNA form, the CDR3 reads TGCAGCGTTGAAGGGGGGAGCCGAGAAAAACTGTTTTTT. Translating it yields CSVEGGSREKLFF.